Detailed here is one T cell receptor beta chain. Its antigen is currently unknown. With V trimmed by 5 bases and J by 3 bases, 5 bases remained unmatched. The germline V gene encodes CDR1 MNHNY and CDR2 SVGAGI (reference sequence). This CDR3 comprises 14 residues. The data derive from a study of cytomegalovirus exposure and HLA in healthy donors. Study-level results: A likely sequencing artifact accounted for one observed cluster of highly shared sequence variants. A missense variant in DCLRE1C was later tied to TCR beta V- and J-gene trimming. Analysis was performed later, and it showed HLA-associated TCR beta chains to be more clonally expanded than equally common others.

A multiplex PCR was run with 60 Vbeta primers and 13 Jbeta primers. Libraries were prepared by immunoSEQ multiplex PCR; TCRdb keeps only in-frame clonotypes and omits some of them. The repertoire holds 150,000 to 180,000 clones, with about 83% as singletons. The origin of this receptor is a woman in her 40s in good health and CMV-seronegative. Material for sequencing was PBMCs. The chain carries TRBV6-6 and TRBJ2-3; 7 positions match TRBD2. The CDR3 reads CASSEREITDTQYF. The CDR3 DNA is TGTGCCAGCAGTGAGCGGGAAATAACAGATACGCAGTATTTT.